The 5 T cell receptor beta chains presented below share a single source sample, sequenced in a study of cytomegalovirus exposure and HLA in healthy donors. The PCR contained 60 Vbeta and 13 Jbeta primers. Measured with immunoSEQ multiplex PCR; TCRdb has only the in-frame clones, and not every one. The repertoire includes under 200,000 clones, 77% of them detected once, and around 2.8% sits in the top ten. Sequencing was carried out using PBMCs. These receptors all stem from a woman in her 40s in good health and CMV-seropositive.

The chain couples TRBV5-4 to TRBJ1-1, with 9 bases aligning to TRBD1. V trimming: 5 bases; J trimming: 0 bases; junction bases outside the gene matches: 17. CDR1 and CDR2 from the germline V gene are SGHNT and YYREEE (reference sequence). This CDR3 contains 19 residues. The CDR3 is CASRPSWTGASSMNTEAFF. Written as DNA, the CDR3 is TGTGCCAGCAGGCCCTCTTGGACAGGGGCATCATCTATGAACACTGAAGCTTTCTTT. The full variable domain, its missing parts supplied by reference TRBV5-4 and TRBJ1-1, is ETGVTQSPTHLIKTRGQQVTLRCSSQSGHNTVSWYQQALGQGPQFIFQYYREEENGRGNFPPRFSGLQFPNYSSELNVNALELDDSALYLCASRPSWTGASSMNTEAFFGQGTRLTVV.

This rearrangement joins TRBV5-4 to TRBJ2-3; perhaps TRBD2 as D (5 bases). Between the trimmed V and J ends, which lost 5 bases and 1 base, there was a span of 11 bases. Germline-derived CDR1 and CDR2 are SGHNT and YYREEE (reference sequence). The CDR3 spans 14 residues. The CDR3 DNA is TGTGCCAGCAGGGCGGCGGAGGGCACAGATACGCAGTATTTT. This sequence encodes CASRAAEGTDTQYF.

Only one count was recorded for this clone. The chain combines TRBV19 with TRBJ1-1, with 8 bases aligning to TRBD1. The germline V gene has CDR1 LNHDA and CDR2 SQIVND (reference sequence). V shed 5 bases, J shed 3 bases, and the junction held 8 bases outside the gene matches. The CDR3 loop spans 15 amino acids. DNA of the CDR3: TGTGCCAGTAGTCCATGGACAGGGAAGGACACTGAAGCTTTCTTT. Translating it yields CASSPWTGKDTEAFF.

The rearrangement joins TRBV2 to TRBJ1-2; possibly TRBD1 for D (5 bases). Germline loops: CDR1 SNHLY, CDR2 FYNNEI. V lost 4 bases, J lost 2 bases, and 8 bases lay in between. CDR3 length: 13 amino acids. The CDR3 coding sequence is TGTGCCAGCAGTGCCGACAGCAACTATGGCTACACCTTC. Translation gives CASSADSNYGYTF.

The chain employs TRBV11-2 and TRBJ1-2; possible D gene TRBD1, 6 bases. V gave up 5 bases and J gave up 4 bases, with 14 bases separating them. CDR3 length: 14 amino acids. Germline CDR1 and CDR2: SGHAT and FQNNGV. CDR3 nucleotides: TGTGCCAGCAGCCCATCGGGGGGCCTCTATGGCTACACCTTC. This codes for CASSPSGGLYGYTF. Full variable domain (outside the CDR3, taken from reference TRBV11-2 and TRBJ1-2): EAGVAQSPRYKIIEKRQSVAFWCNPISGHATLYWYQQILGQGPKLLIQFQNNGVVDDSQLPKDRFSAERLKGVDSTLKIQPAKLEDSAVYLCASSPSGGLYGYTFGSGTRLTVV.